This T cell receptor beta chain was captured by sequencing in a study of technical replicates of blood from four donors listed by TCRdb under 2017. Library generation was performed with the immunoSEQ multiplex PCR assay. Sourced from immuneACCESS, this table was stored by TCRdb with only in-frame sequences that have V and J called. A share of the clones is absent; for the studies checked, an unresolved V gene accounts for under half, and the remainder has no known explanation. The sample contains around 80,000 clones, approximately 94% of them found a single time. The ten largest clones capture under 0.4% of the sample. This clone showed up just once. No antigen is known for it. Qualities for individual bases were not recorded, and no much larger clone is one base off. The CDR3 contains 15 residues, cysteine and phenylalanine counted. The entry retains the CDR3 DNA only, 45 bases that are in frame from base 1. CDR1 is given as SEHNR and CDR2 as FQNEAQ, both from the germline V gene (reference sequence). The germline V end is reduced by 3 bases and the J end by 4 bases; junction bases left unmatched: 6.

The material sequenced was T cells isolated from PBMCs. This TCR came from a human donor in good health. The sequence is built from TRBV7-9 and TRBJ1-2; the central 9 bases match TRBD1. Here is the DNA: TGTGCCAGCAGCTTTGGGGGACAGGGCGGCTATGGCTACACCTTC. This encodes CASSFGGQGGYGYTF.